This T cell receptor (beta chain) emerged from a study of blood T cell repertoires in COVID-19. TCRdb's copy holds only in-frame clones and misses some; the assay was immunoSEQ multiplex PCR. The sample consists of approximately 120,000 clones, around 81% of them appearing once. The CDR3 has 12 residues. Trimming cost V 5 bases and J 3 bases, with 4 bases left between them. CDR1 and CDR2 (germline): MNHEY, SMNVEV (reference sequence). The chain joins TRBV27 to TRBJ2-2; D not certain. The clonotype originates from a man aged 25 to 45 with COVID-19, enrolled during active disease. The sequencing input was peripheral blood. CDR3 loop: CASSPYTGELFF. The CDR3 DNA follows: TGTGCCAGCAGTCCATACACCGGGGAGCTGTTTTTT.